Each of the 8 T cell receptor beta chains below was sequenced from the same sample in a study of technical replicates of blood from several donors. The repertoire was sequenced with immunoSEQ multiplex PCR; TCRdb's copy has only in-frame clones and lacks some. The sample shows some 60,000 clones, roughly 86% of them seen only once. The sequencing sample was made of PBMCs. These receptors were collected from a human donor in good health. Some clones in this sample may be carry-over from other donors' samples.

This clone has a handful of counts. This chain uses TRBV18 with TRBJ1-3; D is uncertain. CDR1 is KGHSH and CDR2 is LQKENI in the germline V gene. The CDR3 covers 14 residues. V lost 2 bases, J lost 0 bases, and 5 bases lay in between. The CDR3 protein is CASSPDISGNTIYF. As DNA, the CDR3 is TGTGCCAGCTCACCAGACATCTCTGGAAACACCATATATTTT.

The chain carries TRBV11-3 and TRBJ1-2; TRBD1 matches 7 bases. Germline loops: CDR1 SGHNT, CDR2 YENEEA. The junction had 8 bases not matched to a gene; V was cut back by 5 bases and J by 2 bases. CDR3 length equals 15 residues. Here the CDR3 reads CASSPQDRFNYGYTF. CDR3 in DNA: TGTGCCAGCAGCCCACAGGACAGGTTCAACTATGGCTACACCTTC. Supplemented by reference TRBV11-3 and TRBJ1-2, the full variable domain reads EAGVVQSPRYKIIEKKQPVAFWCNPISGHNTLYWYLQNLGQGPELLIRYENEEAVDDSQLPKDRFSAERLKGVDSTLKIQPAELGDSAVYLCASSPQDRFNYGYTFGSGTRLTVV.

CDR3 nucleotide sequence: TGCGCCAGCAGCCAAGATCAATGGCCCCGGGATAGCAATCAGCCCCAGCATTTT. Its protein product is CASSQDQWPRDSNQPQHF. This chain connects TRBV4-1 to TRBJ1-5; D unresolved. This CDR3 has 18 amino acids. Trimming left V 0 bases short and J 0 bases short, with 15 bases between. Per the germline V gene, CDR1 is MGHRA and CDR2 is YSYEKL.

V and J are TRBV12-5 and TRBJ1-2; D is perhaps TRBD1 (6 bases). This CDR3 is 12 amino acids long. V dropped 4 bases and J dropped 6 bases, with 9 bases sitting between them. From germline, CDR1 is LGHNT and CDR2 FRNRAP. CDR3 sequence: CASGSTGDGYTF. Written as DNA, the CDR3 is TGTGCTAGTGGTTCGACAGGAGATGGCTACACCTTC.

The gene calls are TRBV5-6 and TRBJ2-6; 9 positions agree with TRBD1. The V segment lost 4 bases and the J segment 1 base; nucleotides outside the gene matches: 6. The CDR3 contains 17 residues. Looked up from germline, CDR1 is SGHDT and CDR2 is YYEEEE. Here the CDR3 reads CASSLSDRGSGANVLTF. The CDR3, as DNA: TGTGCCAGCAGCCTTTCGGACAGGGGTTCTGGGGCCAACGTCCTGACTTTC.

V usage is TRBV18 and J usage is TRBJ1-1, with a weak D call TRBD1 (5 bases). The germline CDR1 and CDR2 sequences are KGHSH and LQKENI. The CDR3 contains 14 residues. The V and J ends lost 4 bases and 1 base respectively, with 10 bases between them. DNA for the CDR3: TGTGCCAGCTCACGCGGGGGGGAGAACACTGAAGCTTTCTTT. This sequence encodes CASSRGGENTEAFF.

V gene TRBV6-1 combines with J gene TRBJ2-6, with 9 bases matching TRBD1. CDR1 and CDR2 (germline): MNHNS, SASEGT. This CDR3 spans 17 amino acids. With V trimmed by 4 bases and J by 0 bases, 4 bases remained unmatched. The CDR3 reads CASSGDRAGSGANVLTF. The CDR3 DNA follows: TGTGCCAGCAGTGGGGACAGGGCCGGCTCTGGGGCCAACGTCCTGACTTTC.

This clone has only one observation. The genes are TRBV6-6 and TRBJ1-4, with a weak D call TRBD1 (6 bases). CDR3 size: 16 residues. V was cut by 0 bases and J by 2 bases, with 10 bases left in between. Germline V gives CDR1 MNHNY, CDR2 SVGAGI (reference sequence). CDR3 nucleotides: TGTGCCAGCAGTTACTCCTACAGGGATACTAATGAAAAACTGTTTTTT. Encoded protein: CASSYSYRDTNEKLFF.